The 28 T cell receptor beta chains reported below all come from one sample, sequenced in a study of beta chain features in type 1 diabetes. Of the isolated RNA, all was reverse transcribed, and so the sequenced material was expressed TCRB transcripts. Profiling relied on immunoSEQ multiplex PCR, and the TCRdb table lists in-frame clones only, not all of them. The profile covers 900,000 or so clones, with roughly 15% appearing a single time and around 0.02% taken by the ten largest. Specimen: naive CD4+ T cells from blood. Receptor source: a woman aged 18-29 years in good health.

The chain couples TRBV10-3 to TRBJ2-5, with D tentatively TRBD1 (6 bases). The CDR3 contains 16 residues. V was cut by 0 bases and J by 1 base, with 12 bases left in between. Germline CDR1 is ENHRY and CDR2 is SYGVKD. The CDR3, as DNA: TGTGCCATCAGTGAGTCCTTAACAGGGACCCAAGAGACCCAGTACTTC. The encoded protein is CAISESLTGTQETQYF.

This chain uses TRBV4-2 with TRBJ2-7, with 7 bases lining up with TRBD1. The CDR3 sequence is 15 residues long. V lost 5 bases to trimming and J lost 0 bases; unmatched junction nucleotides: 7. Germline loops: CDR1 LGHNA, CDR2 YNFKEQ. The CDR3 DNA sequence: TGTGCCAGCAGCACAGGACAGGCAAGCTCCTACGAGCAGTACTTC. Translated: CASSTGQASSYEQYF.

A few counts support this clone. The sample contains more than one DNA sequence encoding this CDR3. CDR3 nucleotides: TGTGCCAGCAGTTTTCAGTTGAACACTGAAGCTTTCTTT. Its protein product is CASSFQLNTEAFF. The genes are TRBV27 and TRBJ1-1; D ambiguous. The length of the CDR3 is 13 residues. The germline V and J ends were trimmed by 3 bases and 0 bases, with 5 bases remaining between them. Germline V gives CDR1 MNHEY, CDR2 SMNVEV (reference sequence).

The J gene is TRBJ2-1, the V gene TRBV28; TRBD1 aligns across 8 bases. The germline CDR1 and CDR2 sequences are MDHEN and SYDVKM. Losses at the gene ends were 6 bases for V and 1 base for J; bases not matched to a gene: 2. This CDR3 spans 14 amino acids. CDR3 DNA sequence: TGTGCCAGCAGAACAGGGGGTTCCTACAATGAGCAGTTCTTC. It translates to CASRTGGSYNEQFF.

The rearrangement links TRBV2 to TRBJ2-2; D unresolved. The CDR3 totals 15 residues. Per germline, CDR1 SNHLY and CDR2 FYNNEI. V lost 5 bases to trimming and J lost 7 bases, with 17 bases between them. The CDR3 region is CASSLLEGYVGELFF. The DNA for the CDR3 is TGTGCCAGCAGTCTCCTTGAAGGTTATGTCGGGGAGCTGTTTTTT.

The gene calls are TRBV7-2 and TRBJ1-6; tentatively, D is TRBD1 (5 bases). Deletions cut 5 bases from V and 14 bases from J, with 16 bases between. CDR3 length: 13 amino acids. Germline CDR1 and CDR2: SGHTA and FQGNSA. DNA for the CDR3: TGTGCCAGCAGCCCTCAGGGTCAGGGAGCCCTCCACTTT. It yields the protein CASSPQGQGALHF.

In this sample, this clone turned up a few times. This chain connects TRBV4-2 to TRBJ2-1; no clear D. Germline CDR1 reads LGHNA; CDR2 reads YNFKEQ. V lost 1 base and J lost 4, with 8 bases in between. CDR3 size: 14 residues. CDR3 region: CASSQAAEYNEQFF. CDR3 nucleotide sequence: TGTGCCAGCAGCCAAGCAGCAGAGTACAATGAGCAGTTCTTC.

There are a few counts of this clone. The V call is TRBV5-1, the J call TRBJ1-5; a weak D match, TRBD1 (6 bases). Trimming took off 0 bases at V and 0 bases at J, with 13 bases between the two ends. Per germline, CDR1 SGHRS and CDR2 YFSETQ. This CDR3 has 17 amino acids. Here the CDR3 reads CASSLEPGQLSNQPQHF. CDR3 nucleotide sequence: TGCGCCAGCAGCTTGGAGCCGGGACAACTTAGCAATCAGCCCCAGCATTTT.

The CDR3 region has the DNA TGTGCCAGCAGCTCTTTAGGACGGGGACAAGAGACCCAGTACTTC. It is translated as CASSSLGRGQETQYF. The chain is built from TRBV5-6 and TRBJ2-5, with a tentative D call TRBD2 (5 bases). CDR3 length equals 15 residues. V lost 3 bases and J 2 bases, leaving 14 bases between the germline ends. Germline V lookup: CDR1 SGHDT, CDR2 YYEEEE.

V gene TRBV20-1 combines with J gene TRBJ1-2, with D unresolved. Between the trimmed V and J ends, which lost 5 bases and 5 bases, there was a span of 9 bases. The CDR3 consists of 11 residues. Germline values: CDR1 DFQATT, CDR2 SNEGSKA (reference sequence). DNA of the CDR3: TGCAGTGCTCACCTATCTTATGGCTACACCTTC. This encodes CSAHLSYGYTF.

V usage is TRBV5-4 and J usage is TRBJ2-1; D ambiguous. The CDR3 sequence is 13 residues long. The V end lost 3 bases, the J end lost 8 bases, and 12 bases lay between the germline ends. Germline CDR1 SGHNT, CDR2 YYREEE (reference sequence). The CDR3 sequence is CASSSTLKDEQFF. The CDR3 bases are TGTGCCAGCAGCTCTACCCTTAAAGATGAGCAGTTCTTC.

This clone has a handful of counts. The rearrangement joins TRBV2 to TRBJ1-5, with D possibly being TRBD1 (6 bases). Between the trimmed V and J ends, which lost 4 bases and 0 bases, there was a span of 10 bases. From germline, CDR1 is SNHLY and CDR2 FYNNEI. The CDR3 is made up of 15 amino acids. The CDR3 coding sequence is TGTGCCAGCAGTGGAGGGGGGACTAGCAATCAGCCCCAGCATTTT. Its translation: CASSGGGTSNQPQHF.

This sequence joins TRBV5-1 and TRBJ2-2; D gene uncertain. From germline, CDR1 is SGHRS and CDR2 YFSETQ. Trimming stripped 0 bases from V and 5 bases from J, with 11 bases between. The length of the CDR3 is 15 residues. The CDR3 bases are TGCGCCAGCAGCTTGGCCCTTCAGTGGACCGGGGAGCTGTTTTTT. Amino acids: CASSLALQWTGELFF. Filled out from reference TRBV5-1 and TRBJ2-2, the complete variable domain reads KAGVTQTPRYLIKTRGQQVTLSCSPISGHRSVSWYQQTPGQGLQFLFEYFSETQRNKGNFPGRFSGRQFSNSRSEMNVSTLELGDSALYLCASSLALQWTGELFFGEGSRLTVL.

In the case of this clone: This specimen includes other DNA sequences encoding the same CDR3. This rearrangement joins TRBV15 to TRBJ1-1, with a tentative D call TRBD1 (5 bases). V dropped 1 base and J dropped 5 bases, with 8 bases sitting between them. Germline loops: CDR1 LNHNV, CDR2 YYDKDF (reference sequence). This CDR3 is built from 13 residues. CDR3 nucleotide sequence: TGTGCCACCAGCAGAGTGGGGGGGACTGAAGCTTTCTTT. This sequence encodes CATSRVGGTEAFF.

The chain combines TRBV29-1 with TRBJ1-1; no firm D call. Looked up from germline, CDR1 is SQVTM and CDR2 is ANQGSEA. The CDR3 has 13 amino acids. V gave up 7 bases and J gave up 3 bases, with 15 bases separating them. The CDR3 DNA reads TGCAGCGGCCGGGTGGCCGGGTACACTGAAGCTTTCTTT. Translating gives CSGRVAGYTEAFF. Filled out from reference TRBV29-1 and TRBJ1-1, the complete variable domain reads SAVISQKPSRDICQRGTSLTIQCQVDSQVTMMFWYRQQPGQSLTLIATANQGSEATYESGFVIDKFPISRPNLTFSTLTVSNMSPEDSSIYLCSGRVAGYTEAFFGQGTRLTVV.

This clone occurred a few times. The CDR3 sequence: CASSFGFYGYTF. CDR3 sequence (DNA): TGTGCCAGCAGCTTTGGGTTCTATGGCTACACCTTC. This chain links TRBV7-9 with TRBJ1-2, with D hard to call. CDR1 is SEHNR and CDR2 is FQNEAQ in the germline V gene (reference sequence). Trimming took 3 bases from V and 4 from J, leaving 6 bases between them. This CDR3 spans 12 amino acids.

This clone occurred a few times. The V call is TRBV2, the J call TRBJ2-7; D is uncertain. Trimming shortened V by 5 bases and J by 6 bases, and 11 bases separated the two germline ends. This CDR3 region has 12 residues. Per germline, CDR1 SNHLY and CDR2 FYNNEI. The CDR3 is CASSYAGLEQYF. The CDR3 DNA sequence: TGTGCCAGCAGTTATGCAGGCCTCGAGCAGTACTTC.

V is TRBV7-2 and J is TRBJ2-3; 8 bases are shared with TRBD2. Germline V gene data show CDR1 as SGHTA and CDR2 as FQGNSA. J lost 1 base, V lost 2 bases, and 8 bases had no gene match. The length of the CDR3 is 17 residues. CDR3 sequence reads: CASSLSGSGIRTDTQYF. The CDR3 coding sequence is TGTGCCAGCAGCTTATCTGGTAGCGGGATACGCACAGATACGCAGTATTTT.

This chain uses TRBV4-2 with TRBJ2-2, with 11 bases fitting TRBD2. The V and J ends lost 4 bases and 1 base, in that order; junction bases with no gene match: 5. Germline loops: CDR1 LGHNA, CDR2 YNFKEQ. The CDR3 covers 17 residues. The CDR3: CASSLVAGGKNTGELFF. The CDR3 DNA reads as TGTGCCAGCAGCCTAGTAGCGGGAGGGAAGAACACCGGGGAGCTGTTTTTT.

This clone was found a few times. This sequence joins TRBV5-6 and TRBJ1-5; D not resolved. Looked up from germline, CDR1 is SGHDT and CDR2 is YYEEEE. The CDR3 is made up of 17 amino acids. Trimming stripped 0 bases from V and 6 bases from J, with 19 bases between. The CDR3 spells CASSLGAGDWLGQPQHF. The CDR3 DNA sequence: TGTGCCAGCAGCTTGGGGGCAGGTGATTGGCTCGGTCAGCCCCAGCATTTT.

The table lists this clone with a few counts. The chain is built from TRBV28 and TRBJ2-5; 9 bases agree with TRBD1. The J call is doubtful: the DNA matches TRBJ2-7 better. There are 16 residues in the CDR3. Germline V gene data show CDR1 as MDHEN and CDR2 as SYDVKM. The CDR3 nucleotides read TGTGCCAGCAGTTCCGCGGCCGCGACAGGGGGCTACGAGCAGTACTTC. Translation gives CASSSAAATGGYEQYF.

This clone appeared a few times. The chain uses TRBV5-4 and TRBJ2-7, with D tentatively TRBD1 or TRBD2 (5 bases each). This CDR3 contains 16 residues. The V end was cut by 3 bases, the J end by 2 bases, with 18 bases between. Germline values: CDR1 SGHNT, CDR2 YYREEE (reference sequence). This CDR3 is CASSSGTISRPYEQYF. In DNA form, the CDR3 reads TGTGCCAGCAGCTCAGGGACCATCTCACGACCCTACGAGCAGTACTTC.

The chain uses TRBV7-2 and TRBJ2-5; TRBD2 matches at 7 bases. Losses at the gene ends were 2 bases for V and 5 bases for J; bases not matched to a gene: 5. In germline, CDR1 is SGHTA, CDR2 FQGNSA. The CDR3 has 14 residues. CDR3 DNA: TGTGCCAGCAGCTTACCGGGAGGCGCGGAGACCCAGTACTTC. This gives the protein CASSLPGGAETQYF.

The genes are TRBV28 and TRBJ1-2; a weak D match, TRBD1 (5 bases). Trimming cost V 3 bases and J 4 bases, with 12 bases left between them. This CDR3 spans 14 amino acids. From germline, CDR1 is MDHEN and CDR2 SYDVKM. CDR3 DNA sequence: TGTGCCAGCAGTTTTTTCCCAGGGCCCTATGGCTACACCTTC. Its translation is CASSFFPGPYGYTF.

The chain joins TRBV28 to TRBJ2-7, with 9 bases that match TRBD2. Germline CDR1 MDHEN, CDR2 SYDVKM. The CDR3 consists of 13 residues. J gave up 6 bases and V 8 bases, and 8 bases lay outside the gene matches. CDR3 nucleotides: TGTGCCAGCCTTACCCTAGCGGGGCGCGAGCAGTACTTC. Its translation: CASLTLAGREQYF.

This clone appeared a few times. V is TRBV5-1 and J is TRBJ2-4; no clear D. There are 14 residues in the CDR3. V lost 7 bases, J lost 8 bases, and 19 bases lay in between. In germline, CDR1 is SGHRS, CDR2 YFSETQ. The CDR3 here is CASRNRVPGDIQYF. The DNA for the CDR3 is TGCGCCAGCCGGAACAGAGTCCCTGGGGACATTCAGTACTTC.

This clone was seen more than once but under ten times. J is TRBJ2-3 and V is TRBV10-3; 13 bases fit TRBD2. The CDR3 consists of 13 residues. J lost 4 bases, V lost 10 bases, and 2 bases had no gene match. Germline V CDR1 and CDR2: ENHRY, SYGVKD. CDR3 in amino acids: CATGLAGADTQYF. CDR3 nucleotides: TGTGCCACCGGACTAGCGGGAGCAGATACGCAGTATTTT.

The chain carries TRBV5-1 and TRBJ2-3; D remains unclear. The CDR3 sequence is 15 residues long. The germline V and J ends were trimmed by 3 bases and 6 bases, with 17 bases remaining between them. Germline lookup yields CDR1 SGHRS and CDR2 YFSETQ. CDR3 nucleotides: TGCGCCAGCAGCTCCAGCATCCCCTCCTTGGATACGCAGTATTTT. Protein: CASSSSIPSLDTQYF. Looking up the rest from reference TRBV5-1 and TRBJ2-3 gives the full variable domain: KAGVTQTPRYLIKTRGQQVTLSCSPISGHRSVSWYQQTPGQGLQFLFEYFSETQRNKGNFPGRFSGRQFSNSRSEMNVSTLELGDSALYLCASSSSIPSLDTQYFGPGTRLTVL.